The entry below describes one TCR beta chain. Its target is not known. Here immunoSEQ multiplex PCR was the method, and the copy in TCRdb shows in-frame clones only, minus some. The table shows approximately 1,500,000 clones, with more than 95% occurring only once. CDR1 is SGHDT, CDR2 YYEEEE, per germline. This CDR3 is built from 14 residues. The V gene lost 2 bases and the J gene lost 6 bases, with 12 bases spanning the gap. This specimen belongs to a study of shared clonotypes between healthy human individuals. Study-wide findings and caveats: The study found lower generation probabilities in non-shared clonotypes than in those shared by all four donors. The represented genetic and exposure-history diversity was limited by the small number of donors.

The chain carries TRBV5-6 and TRBJ1-5, with D possibly being TRBD1 (5 bases). Sequencing was performed on naive CD4+ T cells sorted from blood. Subset of the sample: CD45RA+ positively selected. The clonotype comes from a man aged 25 to 40 in good health. This chain's CDR3 is CASSFGGVAQPQHF. The CDR3 bases are TGTGCCAGCAGCTTCGGGGGTGTGGCTCAGCCCCAGCATTTT.